The text below deals with one T cell receptor beta chain. Antigen specificity is unknown. Clones were sequenced by immunoSEQ multiplex PCR, and TCRdb holds only the in-frame ones, with some missing. The data hold 1.5 million to 2.5 million clones, with about 95% observed a single time. This sample stems from a study of shared clonotypes between healthy human individuals. Study-level points and caveats: The study sampled only blood, and tissue repertoires likely differ.

CDR3 length equals 14 residues. Germline CDR1 MNHEY, CDR2 SMNVEV (reference sequence). Trimming cost V 4 bases and J 5 bases, with 14 bases left between them. Naive-designated CD8 cells lacked CD45RO, were positively enriched for CCR7, and omitted terminally differentiated effector memory CD45RA+ cells. This rearrangement joins TRBV27 to TRBJ2-5; the D gene could be TRBD1 or TRBD2 (5 bases each). The TCR comes from a man between 18 and 29 years old in good health. Sequenced input: naive CD8+ T cells sorted from blood. The CDR3 sequence: CASSSRAEGETQYF. The CDR3, as DNA: TGTGCCAGCAGTTCCAGGGCTGAGGGGGAGACCCAGTACTTC.